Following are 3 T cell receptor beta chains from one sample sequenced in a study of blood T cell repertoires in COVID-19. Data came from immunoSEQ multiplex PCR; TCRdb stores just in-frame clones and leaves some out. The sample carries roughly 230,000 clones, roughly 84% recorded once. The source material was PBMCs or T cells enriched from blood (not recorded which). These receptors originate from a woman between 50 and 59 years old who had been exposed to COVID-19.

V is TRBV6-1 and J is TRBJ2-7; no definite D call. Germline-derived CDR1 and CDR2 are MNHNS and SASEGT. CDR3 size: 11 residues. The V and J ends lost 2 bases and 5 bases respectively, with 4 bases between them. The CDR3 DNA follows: TGTGCCAGCAGTGAACCGGACGAGCAGTACTTC. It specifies CASSEPDEQYF.

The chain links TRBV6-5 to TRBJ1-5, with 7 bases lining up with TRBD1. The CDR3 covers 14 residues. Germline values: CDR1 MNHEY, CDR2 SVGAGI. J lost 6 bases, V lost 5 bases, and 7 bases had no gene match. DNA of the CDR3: TGTGCCAGCAGTCGTCGACAGGGCGCTCAGCCCCAGCATTTT. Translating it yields CASSRRQGAQPQHF.

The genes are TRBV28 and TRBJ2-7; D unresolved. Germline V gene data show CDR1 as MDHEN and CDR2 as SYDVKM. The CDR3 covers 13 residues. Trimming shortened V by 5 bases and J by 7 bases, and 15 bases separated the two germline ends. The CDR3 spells CASSSAFIKEQYF. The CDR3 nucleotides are TGTGCCAGCAGTAGCGCCTTCATTAAAGAGCAGTACTTC.